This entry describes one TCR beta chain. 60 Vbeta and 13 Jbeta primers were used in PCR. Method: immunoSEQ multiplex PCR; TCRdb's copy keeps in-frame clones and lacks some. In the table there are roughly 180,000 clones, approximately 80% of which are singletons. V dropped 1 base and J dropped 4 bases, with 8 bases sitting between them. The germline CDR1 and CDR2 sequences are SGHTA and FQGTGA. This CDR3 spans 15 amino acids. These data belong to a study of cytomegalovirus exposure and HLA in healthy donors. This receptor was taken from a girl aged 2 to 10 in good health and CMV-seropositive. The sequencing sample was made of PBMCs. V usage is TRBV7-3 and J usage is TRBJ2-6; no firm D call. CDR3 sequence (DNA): TGTGCCAGCAGCTTAAGAGGTCTGGGGGCCAACGTCCTGACTTTC. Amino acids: CASSLRGLGANVLTF.